This paragraph covers one T cell receptor (beta chain) sequence. Antigen specificity is unknown. The junction had 4 bases not matched to a gene; V was cut back by 0 bases and J by 3 bases. Germline lookup yields CDR1 LGHDT and CDR2 YNNKEL (reference sequence). The length of the CDR3 is 15 residues. The data originate from a study of T-cell memory formation after mild COVID-19. The wider study: TCR clusters were mostly donor specific. Study-wide results and caveats: Detection of some responders pre-infection suggested pre-existing cross-reactive memory T cells participated.

TCRdb redid the calling of the 5' RACE reads with MiXCR, one entry per CDR3 protein. The sample lists 450,000 to 650,000 distinct CDR3 sequences, about 20% occurring once. The chain links TRBV3-1 to TRBJ2-7, with 8 bases identical to TRBD1. Sequencing used PBMCs or a T cell subset sorted from them (not recorded which). The sequence derives from an adult woman who had mild COVID-19 (a few samples of this study predate the infection). Cell type and time point are not known. The CDR3 bases are TGTGCCAGCAGCCAAGACCTGGACAGGGTCTACGAGCAGTACTTC. Its translation is CASSQDLDRVYEQYF.